The following is a T cell receptor beta chain sequence with its context. Its antigen remains unidentified. These data originate in a study of Tregs in tolerant kidney transplant recipients. Study-wide results and caveats: Antigen-driven expansion was suggested because donor-specific Tregs expanded more than all Tregs in tolerant patients.

Trimming took off 4 bases at V and 3 bases at J, with 16 bases between the two ends. The CDR3 extends over 15 amino acids. Germline V gene sequence: CDR1 SGHRS, CDR2 YFSETQ. Generated by immunoSEQ multiplex PCR, the TCRdb table keeps only in-frame clones and is missing some. The sample holds about 52,000 clones, approximately 91% seen once. Related graft donors supplied nonmyeloablative bone marrow transplants, and mixed chimerism was transient. Unstimulated regulatory T cells (CD4+CD25+CD127-), CD4+CD25- non-regulatory cells, CD4 and CD8 cells were FACS-sorted from thawed PBMCs. The V call is TRBV5-1, the J call TRBJ1-1, with D possibly being TRBD1 (6 bases). Source: CD8+ T cells from blood (PBMCs), taken 24 months after the transplant. This sequence was found in a human patient who received a combined kidney and bone marrow transplant. The graft donor may account for some of the T cells. The CDR3 coding sequence is TGCGCCAGCAGCACTAACAGGGAAACGTACACTGAAGCTTTCTTT. Its translation is CASSTNRETYTEAFF.